This TCR beta chain is drawn from a study of blood T cell repertoires in COVID-19. Study overall: The cDNA or gDNA used as material had been derived from T cells, B-cell-depleted T cells, or PBMCs.

Enrolled through a virtual design, the participants were between about 18 and 100 years of age and came from roughly 22 US areas. Donors in Cohort 3 who had recovered were those with two negative PCRs, healthcare professional clearance, or resolution of their symptoms. The CDR3 loop spans 15 amino acids. Trimming removed 6 bases from V and 6 bases from J, with 20 bases in between. Germline V gene data show CDR1 as MDHEN and CDR2 as SYDVKM. Original analysis: By means of reference gene primer amplification, nucleated cell counts were estimated. Clones were read by immunoSEQ multiplex PCR, and TCRdb kept only the in-frame ones, dropping some. D and trimming come from the DNA, and the V and J calls and clone size come from that table. This sample has over 120,000 clones, with 78% found just once.

This receptor was taken from a woman in her fifties or sixties who had recovered from COVID-19. V is TRBV28 and J is TRBJ1-2; D is perhaps TRBD1 (5 bases). Sequenced material: PBMCs or T cells enriched from blood (not recorded which). This CDR3 reads CASSLRVPTAHGYTF. DNA of the CDR3: TGTGCCAGCAGCTTACGTGTGCCGACAGCCCATGGCTACACCTTC.